The T cell receptor (beta chain) under discussion was sequenced for a study of post-analysis software for immune sequencing data. This clonotype was seen a single time. Its antigen is undetermined. Since a much larger clone is just one base distant, this may be a read error. The CDR3 runs to 13 residues. Germline CDR1 and CDR2: LGHDT and YNNKEL (reference sequence). The ends lost 7 bases at V and 14 bases at J; junction bases unmatched: 14. General study points: When patients were compared with controls, a handful of TRBV segments were more frequent, TRBV5-6, TRBV5-1 and TRBV20-1 among them. Multiple sclerosis patients had significantly lower normalized Chao1 diversity than controls.

Sequencing libraries made from TCR beta cDNA carried unique molecular identifiers. TCRdb fed the PCR reads into MiXCR, producing one record per CDR3 protein. This sample yields 150,000 to 200,000 distinct CDR3 sequences, of which over 25% are seen a single time; 1.5% belongs to the top ten. Sequencing input: blood. The rearrangement uses TRBV3-1 and TRBJ2-1; 7 bases are a match to TRBD2. The receptor comes from a girl aged 10 to 17 with multiple sclerosis. The chain's CDR3 is CASTDSTSHKKFF. CDR3 sequence (DNA): TGTGCCAGCACGGATTCGACTAGCCATAAAAAGTTCTTC.